This passage covers 27 T cell receptor beta chains from one sample sequenced in a study of early stage breast cancer tumors. Libraries were prepared by immunoSEQ multiplex PCR; TCRdb keeps only in-frame clonotypes and omits some of them. The data contain about 72,000 clones, roughly 84% of them singletons. Sequencing was performed on blood. The receptor set was obtained from a person aged 55-75 years with breast cancer.

The J gene is TRBJ2-7, the V gene TRBV5-1; D not certain. The CDR3 extends over 18 amino acids. V lost 8 bases to trimming and J lost 3 bases, with 30 bases between them. Germline assignment: CDR1 SGHRS and CDR2 YFSETQ. The CDR3 DNA reads as TGCGCCAGACTACGATTTGGGGATAGGACGAAGAGGCACTACGAGCAGTACTTC. It encodes CARLRFGDRTKRHYEQYF.

The chain uses TRBV7-9 and TRBJ2-6; D gene unclear. Germline CDR1 is SEHNR and CDR2 is FQNEAQ (reference sequence). V lost 0 bases, J lost 3 bases, and 0 bases lay in between. CDR3 size: 13 residues. CDR3 coding DNA: TGTGCCAGCAGCTTAGCTGGGGCCAACGTCCTGACTTTC. It translates to CASSLAGANVLTF.

V and J are TRBV6-8 and TRBJ1-2; no firm D call. Trimming took 8 bases from V and 6 from J, leaving 10 bases between them. Germline CDR1 MNHGY, CDR2 SAAAGT. The CDR3 runs to 11 residues. CDR3 DNA sequence: TGTGCCAGCTACGTTGGGGATGGCTACACCTTC. It yields the protein CASYVGDGYTF.

The table lists this clone with a few counts. V and J are TRBV6-1 and TRBJ2-2; no reliable D call. The V and J ends lost 5 bases and 6 bases respectively, with 4 bases between them. The CDR3 totals 11 residues. CDR1 is MNHNS, CDR2 SASEGT, per germline. This CDR3 is CASSMAGELFF. CDR3 nucleotides: TGTGCCAGCAGTATGGCCGGGGAGCTGTTTTTT.

The V gene is TRBV30, the J gene TRBJ1-2; TRBD1 matches 8 bases. The V gene's germline CDR1 is GTSNPN and CDR2 SVGIG (reference sequence). The V segment lost 6 bases and the J segment 3 bases; nucleotides outside the gene matches: 6. The CDR3 sequence is 13 residues long. This chain's CDR3 is CACDRGRDYGYTF. CDR3 nucleotide sequence: TGTGCCTGCGACAGGGGTAGAGACTATGGCTACACCTTC.

The chain employs TRBV13 and TRBJ2-6; D might be TRBD1 (6 bases). V was pared by 4 bases and J by 2 bases, with 15 bases between. This CDR3 is built from 17 residues. Germline lookup yields CDR1 PRHDT and CDR2 FYEKMQ (reference sequence). CDR3 loop: CASSSPPRGAGANVLTF. In nucleotides, the CDR3 is TGTGCCAGCAGCTCACCGCCCAGGGGAGCTGGGGCCAACGTCCTGACTTTC. Combining the CDR3 with reference TRBV13 and TRBJ2-6 gives the whole variable domain AAGVIQSPRHLIKEKRETATLKCYPIPRHDTVYWYQQGPGQDPQFLISFYEKMQSDKGSIPDRFSAQQFSDYHSELNMSSLELGDSALYFCASSSPPRGAGANVLTFGAGSRLTVL.

The CDR3 reads CASSQGLAEFYEQYF. The CDR3 coding sequence is TGCGCCAGCAGCCAAGGGTTAGCGGAGTTCTACGAGCAGTACTTC. The chain joins TRBV4-3 to TRBJ2-7, with TRBD2 as a possible D gene (6 bases). There are 15 residues in the CDR3. V lost 1 base and J lost 3, with 13 bases in between. Germline-derived CDR1 and CDR2 are LGHNA and YSLEER.

Details on this clone: At one end, the junction sequence differs from germline, possibly due to a read error. CDR3 loop: CASSLGAGPSGGTQYF. In nucleotides, the CDR3 is TGTGCTAGCAGCTTAGGTGCGGGGCCATCGGGGGGTACGCAGTATTTT. The V gene is TRBV7-7, the J gene TRBJ2-3; TRBD2 matches 7 bases. Germline V CDR1 and CDR2: SSHAT, FNYEAQ (reference sequence). The CDR3 is 16 amino acids.

The V call is TRBV6-1, the J call TRBJ1-3; the D is unclear. Germline V lookup: CDR1 MNHNS, CDR2 SASEGT. The V end was cut by 5 bases, the J end by 0 bases, with 11 bases between. CDR3 length equals 15 residues. The CDR3 nucleotides are TGTGCCAGCAGTACACCGAGCTTCTCTGGAAACACCATATATTTT. Translated, it gives CASSTPSFSGNTIYF.

The chain recombines TRBV4-1 with TRBJ2-3, with 7 bases fitting TRBD2. Germline V gene sequence: CDR1 MGHRA, CDR2 YSYEKL. V shed 4 bases, J shed 2 bases, and the junction held 6 bases outside the gene matches. There are 15 residues in the CDR3. The CDR3 region is CASSPSAGPTDTQYF. CDR3 DNA: TGCGCCAGCAGCCCTTCAGCGGGACCCACAGATACGCAGTATTTT.

The chain links TRBV2 to TRBJ1-5; D is unresolved. Trimming took 6 bases from V and 4 from J, leaving 19 bases between them. The CDR3 length is 16 residues. CDR1 and CDR2 (germline): SNHLY, FYNNEI. The CDR3 coding sequence is TGTGCCAGCAGCCCTCCGGGCGGGCTCGGGAATCAGCCCCAGCATTTT. This translates into CASSPPGGLGNQPQHF.

The rearrangement joins TRBV7-8 to TRBJ2-1, with TRBD2 matching over 9 bases. V dropped 5 bases and J dropped 4; count of bases not matched to a gene: 9. CDR3 length: 16 amino acids. The germline V gene has CDR1 SGHVS and CDR2 FQNEAQ. The DNA of the CDR3 is TGTGCCAGCAGCCCGCGGCAGCGGGGGGCATACAATGAGCAGTTCTTC. Translating it yields CASSPRQRGAYNEQFF.

The chain recombines TRBV2 with TRBJ2-7; tentatively, D is TRBD1 (5 bases). This CDR3 has 16 amino acids. Between the trimmed V and J ends, which lost 5 bases and 0 bases, there was a span of 17 bases. Germline V gene data show CDR1 as SNHLY and CDR2 as FYNNEI. The chain's CDR3 is CASSPLARVLSYEQYF. The CDR3 nucleotides are TGTGCCAGCAGTCCCCTGGCCAGGGTCCTCTCCTACGAGCAGTACTTC.

V and J are TRBV2 and TRBJ1-2, with a weak D call TRBD1 (6 bases). V was pared by 3 bases and J by 5 bases, with 16 bases between. CDR1 is SNHLY, CDR2 FYNNEI, per germline. CDR3 length equals 15 residues. CDR3 nucleotide sequence: TGTGCCAGCAGTGACCCCCCGGGAGGGGGATATGGCTACACCTTC. It yields the protein CASSDPPGGGYGYTF.

The J gene is TRBJ1-1, the V gene TRBV2; 10 nucleotides agree with TRBD1. The CDR3 runs 13 residues. Unmatched junction bases numbered 6, after V lost 7 bases and J lost 7 bases. The germline V gene encodes CDR1 SNHLY and CDR2 FYNNEI. In nucleotides, the CDR3 is TGTGCCAGCAAAAGACAGGGGGCAGGTGAAGCTTTCTTT. Its translation: CASKRQGAGEAFF.

The gene calls are TRBV6-1 and TRBJ1-4; 12 nucleotides align to TRBD1. The CDR3 loop spans 15 amino acids. Germline V gene data show CDR1 as MNHNS and CDR2 as SASEGT. V trimming: 5 bases; J trimming: 7 bases; junction bases outside the gene matches: 5. CDR3 protein: CASSRDRGRREKLFF. In DNA form, the CDR3 reads TGTGCCAGCAGTCGGGACAGGGGGCGTCGTGAAAAACTGTTTTTT.

This clone was observed a handful of times. The chain links TRBV2 to TRBJ1-5; D ambiguous. The CDR3 is made up of 13 amino acids. Germline V gene lookup returns CDR1 SNHLY and CDR2 FYNNEI. Trimming took off 3 bases at V and 2 bases at J, with 5 bases between the two ends. CDR3 DNA sequence: TGTGCCAGCAGTGACAGTCGCAATCAGCCCCAGCATTTT. Amino acids: CASSDSRNQPQHF.

This clone was seen a single time. The chain uses TRBV6-1 and TRBJ1-1; TRBD1 might be the D (6 bases). The germline CDR1 and CDR2 sequences are MNHNS and SASEGT. The CDR3 extends over 15 amino acids. Trimming stripped 6 bases from V and 4 bases from J, with 18 bases between. This chain's CDR3 is CASRKTTGLSTEAFF. In nucleotides, the CDR3 is TGTGCCAGCAGGAAAACCACAGGGCTGAGCACTGAAGCTTTCTTT.

The rearrangement links TRBV7-8 to TRBJ2-5; TRBD2 aligns across 13 bases. The junction had 6 bases not matched to a gene; V was cut back by 5 bases and J by 0 bases. The CDR3 sequence is 17 residues long. Germline lookup yields CDR1 SGHVS and CDR2 FQNEAQ. The CDR3 DNA is TGTGCCAGCAGCCTCGGGACTAGCGGGGTGTACCAAGAGACCCAGTACTTC. Amino acids: CASSLGTSGVYQETQYF.

This chain uses TRBV30 with TRBJ2-5, with D possibly being TRBD1 (6 bases). The CDR3 spans 14 residues. Germline V CDR1 and CDR2: GTSNPN, SVGIG (reference sequence). The ends were cut back, 0 bases at V and 4 bases at J, with 12 bases in the middle. Here the CDR3 DNA reads TGTGCCTGGAGTGTATTGGGGGCCGGAGAGACCCAGTACTTC. Translating it yields CAWSVLGAGETQYF. Drawing the rest from reference TRBV30 and TRBJ2-5, the complete variable domain is SQTIHQWPATLVQPVGSPLSLECTVEGTSNPNLYWYRQAAGRGLQLLFYSVGIGQISSEVPQNLSASRPQDRQFILSSKKLLLSDSGFYLCAWSVLGAGETQYFGPGTRLLVL.

The rearrangement links TRBV2 to TRBJ2-7, with 7 positions matching TRBD2. Looked up from germline, CDR1 is SNHLY and CDR2 is FYNNEI. The J segment lost 0 bases and the V segment lost 7 bases, leaving 6 bases of the junction unmatched. The CDR3 contains 14 residues. The CDR3 nucleotides are TGTGCCAGCACCGCCGGGGGGAGCTCCTACGAGCAGTACTTC. Amino acid sequence: CASTAGGSSYEQYF.

This clone was counted a few times. The rearrangement joins TRBV6-5 to TRBJ1-6; D not resolved. CDR3 size: 14 residues. Germline CDR1 MNHEY, CDR2 SVGAGI. Trimming pared 2 bases from V and 7 bases from J, leaving 9 bases between. This chain's CDR3 is CASSYGTENSPLHF. The CDR3 region has the DNA TGTGCCAGCAGTTACGGAACAGAAAATTCACCCCTCCACTTT.

The chain is built from TRBV19 and TRBJ2-2; D is perhaps TRBD2 (5 bases). CDR1 and CDR2 from the germline V gene are LNHDA and SQIVND (reference sequence). The CDR3 is made up of 14 amino acids. The V and J ends lost 6 bases and 2 bases respectively, with 10 bases between them. The DNA for the CDR3 is TGTGCCAGTAGAAATGCGGGCAACACCGGGGAGCTGTTTTTT. It translates to CASRNAGNTGELFF.

The chain couples TRBV4-3 to TRBJ1-3; no firm D call. Trimming removed 0 bases at V and 4 bases at J, with 7 bases between. Germline CDR1 and CDR2: LGHNA and YSLEER. This CDR3 is built from 14 residues. The DNA of the CDR3 is TGCGCCAGCAGCCAAGACTTCAGAGGAAACACCATATATTTT. As protein: CASSQDFRGNTIYF.

The chain links TRBV7-9 to TRBJ2-7; no clear D gene. With 5 bases removed from V and 6 bases from J, the gap between germline ends came to 5 bases. This CDR3 spans 10 amino acids. Germline V gene sequence: CDR1 SEHNR, CDR2 FQNEAQ (reference sequence). The CDR3: CASSGLEQYF. CDR3 sequence (DNA): TGTGCCAGCAGCGGTCTCGAGCAGTACTTC.

This clone was seen only a few times. This sequence joins TRBV7-9 and TRBJ2-7; D unresolved. Germline lookup yields CDR1 SEHNR and CDR2 FQNEAQ (reference sequence). The CDR3 runs to 12 residues. V lost 6 bases and J lost 6, with 12 bases in between. The CDR3, as DNA: TGTGCCAGCAGTCCCGCGTCGGGCGAGCAGTACTTC. Amino acids: CASSPASGEQYF.

The genes are TRBV20-1 and TRBJ2-4; D remains unclear. V was cut by 6 bases and J by 6 bases, with 6 bases left in between. Germline assignment: CDR1 DFQATT and CDR2 SNEGSKA (reference sequence). This CDR3 contains 10 residues. The CDR3 protein is CSATANIQYF. CDR3 DNA: TGCAGTGCGACGGCAAACATTCAGTACTTC.